This section outlines one T cell receptor (beta chain) sequence together with its context. Antigen: not known. In TCRdb, the 5' RACE reads were re-called with MiXCR into one record per CDR3 protein. This sample carries 9,500 to 13,000 distinct CDR3 sequences, 12% of them seen once, and the ten largest clones take 12%. The data were taken from a study of spatial heterogeneity in lung cancer. Study-wide results and limits: Tumor T-cell coverage was an estimated 7% or so for alpha and 13% to 15% for beta chains. Mutation counts in tumors were tracked by counts of expanded intratumoral alpha and beta TCRs.

The time point here: sample taken at primary tumor resection. Samples were obtained from more than 70 donors, all untreated early-stage non-small cell lung cancer patients. From germline, CDR1 is SGHTA and CDR2 FQGNSA. The CDR3 sequence is 13 residues long. V was pared by 5 bases and J by 3 bases, with 10 bases between. The clonotype originates from a female donor with early-stage non-small cell lung cancer. Sequenced here: lung tumor tissue, sampled at surgery. The chain carries TRBV7-2 and TRBJ1-1; D gene ambiguous. The CDR3 sequence: CASSPGRYTEAFF. CDR3 coding DNA: TGTGCCAGCAGCCCTGGGCGGTACACTGAAGCTTTCTTT.